This record concerns one T cell receptor (beta chain) sequence. Some clones are missing from TCRdb's copy, which holds only in-frame ones; the method was immunoSEQ multiplex PCR. The sample includes 52,000 or so clones, approximately 86% of them seen just once. The data were obtained in a study of OX40 agonist ivuxolimab in advanced cancers. CDR3 length: 15 residues. Looked up from germline, CDR1 is SGHRS and CDR2 is YFSETQ. V was trimmed by 3 bases and J by 4 bases, leaving 14 bases between them. The source is an adult with an advanced solid tumor such as melanoma, head and neck, liver or kidney cancer. Sequences were derived from CD4+ or CD8+ T cells sorted from blood, sampled in a trial of the OX40 agonist ivuxolimab. V is TRBV5-1 and J is TRBJ1-3, with a possible D match to TRBD1 (6 bases). CDR3 sequence (DNA): TGCGCCAGCAGCTCGGTTGGGGGGCGAGGAAACACCATATATTTT. Translating gives CASSSVGGRGNTIYF.